This T cell receptor beta chain was documented in a study of early T cells in non-severe SARS-CoV-2 infection. Study overall: Sequencing used unsorted whole-blood bulk RNA, so chains lack pairing.

The CDR3 is 14 amino acids. The V gene lost 3 bases and the J gene lost 5 bases, with 13 bases spanning the gap. CDR1 SGHTA and CDR2 FQGNSA come from the germline V gene. Researchers attached unique molecular identifiers to individual cDNA molecules. TCRdb ran MiXCR on the 5' RACE reads and lists one entry per CDR3 protein. The table shows roughly 70,000 distinct CDR3 sequences, with approximately 13% occurring only once. Whole-study findings and limits: Lookups in VDJdb leaned toward anti-spike CD8 responses and missed private and CD4 specificities.

This clonotype turned up a few times. Its antigen is unidentified. Sequencing was carried out using whole blood. The gene calls are TRBV7-2 and TRBJ2-5, with D possibly called TRBD1 or TRBD2 (6 bases each). The sequence came from an adult who was a healthcare worker with PCR-confirmed SARS-CoV-2 infection or an uninfected control (not recorded which). The DNA for the CDR3 is TGTGCCAGCAGCTTCCAGCGAGGGGGGGAGACCCAGTACTTC. As protein: CASSFQRGGETQYF.